This T cell receptor beta chain was sequenced in a study of blood T cell repertoires in COVID-19. Background on the study: Acute-phase and convalescent COVID-19 samples originated in the United States, Italy and Spain. The cDNA or gDNA used as material had been derived from T cells, B-cell-depleted T cells, or PBMCs.

The CDR3 has 15 residues. In Seattle, patients joined the study during active infection and were tracked longitudinally. Repertoires were generated with immunoSEQ multiplex PCR, while TCRdb's copy carries only in-frame clones and drops some. The data show 250,000 to 350,000 clones, around nine tenths seen once. This clonotype was sampled from a woman in her 70s with COVID-19, enrolled during active disease. Sequenced input: peripheral blood. The chain couples TRBV21-1 to TRBJ1-4; the D call in the table, TRBD1, was not verified against the DNA. TRBV21-1 is a pseudogene locus. The CDR3 DNA is TGTGCCAGCAGCGGTCGACAGACTTTAGATGAAAAACTGTTTTTT. Amino acid sequence: CASSGRQTLDEKLFF.